These 22 T cell receptor beta chains were sequenced from one sample in a study of shared clonotypes between healthy human individuals. Profiling relied on immunoSEQ multiplex PCR, and the TCRdb table lists in-frame clones only, not all of them. The repertoire holds 800,000 or so clones, just over 95% seen once, with under 0.25% in the top ten. CD45RO negativity and positive selection for CCR7 defined naive CD8 cells, a population that excluded terminally differentiated effector memory CD45RA+ cells. Sequenced material: naive CD8+ T cells sorted from blood. These receptors originate from a man under 40 in good health.

This clone was detected only once. Other DNA sequences in this specimen translate into the identical CDR3. The chain combines TRBV27 with TRBJ2-7; D is perhaps TRBD2 (5 bases). The CDR3 has 14 residues. In germline, CDR1 is MNHEY, CDR2 SMNVEV (reference sequence). Trimming removed 3 bases from V and 0 bases from J, with 9 bases in between. For the CDR3, the DNA is TGTGCCAGCAGTTTCGGGGTGAGCTCCTACGAGCAGTACTTC. Its protein is CASSFGVSSYEQYF.

About this clone itself: In the same sample, other DNA sequences code for this CDR3. The chain carries TRBV27 and TRBJ2-5; D gene unclear. Trimming removed 2 bases at V and 3 bases at J, with 10 bases between. The CDR3 extends over 14 amino acids. The germline CDR1 and CDR2 sequences are MNHEY and SMNVEV (reference sequence). CDR3 region: CASSLLGSEETQYF. The CDR3 region has the DNA TGTGCCAGCAGTTTACTAGGGTCTGAAGAGACCCAGTACTTC.

The gene calls are TRBV10-1 and TRBJ2-3; D unresolved. The CDR3 is made up of 13 amino acids. Trimming pared 3 bases from V and 6 bases from J, leaving 10 bases between. CDR1 is WNHNN, CDR2 SYGVQD, per germline (reference sequence). CDR3 amino acids: CASSDQLPDTQYF. The CDR3 nucleotides read TGCGCCAGCAGTGACCAGCTGCCCGATACGCAGTATTTT.

V is TRBV4-3 and J is TRBJ2-2; D gene unclear. V lost 1 base to trimming and J lost 3 bases, with 3 bases between them. CDR1 LGHNA and CDR2 YSLEER come from the germline V gene. CDR3 length: 13 residues. CDR3 sequence (DNA): TGCGCCAGCAGCCAAGGGTACACCGGGGAGCTGTTTTTT. Translation gives CASSQGYTGELFF.

This chain joins TRBV19 and TRBJ2-1, with TRBD2 matching 7 bases. Germline CDR1 LNHDA, CDR2 SQIVND (reference sequence). With 6 bases clipped from V and 0 bases from J, the junction kept 5 bases outside the gene matches. The CDR3 is made up of 15 amino acids. The CDR3 spells CASSLSSGSYNEQFF. DNA for the CDR3: TGTGCCAGTAGCCTATCTAGCGGCTCCTACAATGAGCAGTTCTTC.

J is TRBJ2-7 and V is TRBV11-2; TRBD2 might be the D (6 bases). This CDR3 contains 16 residues. V was pared by 3 bases and J by 0 bases, with 15 bases between. Per the germline V gene, CDR1 is SGHAT and CDR2 is FQNNGV. The CDR3 region has the DNA TGTGCCAGCAGCTTGTTAGCCGGGACTGGCTCCTACGAGCAGTACTTC. Amino acid sequence: CASSLLAGTGSYEQYF.

The rearrangement joins TRBV29-1 to TRBJ2-1, with D tentatively TRBD1 (7 bases). The V and J ends lost 5 bases and 7 bases respectively, with 27 bases between them. Germline values: CDR1 SQVTM, CDR2 ANQGSEA. The CDR3 is 17 amino acids. CDR3 bases: TGCAGCGTTTTAGGGGGCGGGATAGCGGATCCCCTAAATGAGCAGTTCTTC. Translation: CSVLGGGIADPLNEQFF.

The CDR3 is CASSQGTPSGRATDTQYF. The CDR3, as DNA: TGCGCCAGCAGCCAAGGAACACCTAGCGGGAGGGCCACAGATACGCAGTATTTT. V usage is TRBV4-3 and J usage is TRBJ2-3; TRBD2 agrees at 12 bases. The germline gives CDR1 LGHNA, CDR2 YSLEER. Trimming removed 1 base from V and 2 bases from J; junction bases left unmatched: 7. This CDR3 contains 18 residues.

The chain has TRBV27 and TRBJ2-1; D is tentatively TRBD1 or TRBD2 (7 bases each). V lost 5 bases to trimming and J lost 2 bases, with 16 bases between them. From germline, CDR1 is MNHEY and CDR2 SMNVEV (reference sequence). The CDR3 length is 16 residues. In DNA form, the CDR3 reads TGTGCCAGCAGTATTCGTTCAGGGGGGGCCTACAATGAGCAGTTCTTC. Translated: CASSIRSGGAYNEQFF.

The V gene is TRBV7-2, the J gene TRBJ2-7; D is uncertain. The CDR3 sequence is 13 residues long. The ends were cut back, 7 bases at V and 0 bases at J, with 10 bases in the middle. Looked up from germline, CDR1 is SGHTA and CDR2 is FQGNSA. The CDR3 protein is CASNTSPSYEQYF. The CDR3 DNA reads as TGTGCCAGCAACACGTCACCCTCCTACGAGCAGTACTTC. The full variable domain, rest sourced from reference TRBV7-2 and TRBJ2-7, is GAGVSQSPSNKVTEKGKDVELRCDPISGHTALYWYRQSLGQGLEFLIYFQGNSAPDKSGLPSDRFSAERTGGSVSTLTIQRTQQEDSAVYLCASNTSPSYEQYFGPGTRLTVT.

V usage is TRBV28 and J usage is TRBJ1-2; D possibly corresponds to TRBD1 (5 bases). This CDR3 is 16 amino acids long. Germline V lookup: CDR1 MDHEN, CDR2 SYDVKM. Between the trimmed V and J ends, which lost 8 bases and 0 bases, there was a span of 19 bases. CDR3 sequence: CASGSPFGAPNYGYTF. DNA for the CDR3: TGTGCCAGCGGATCCCCTTTTGGGGCTCCTAACTATGGCTACACCTTC.

This chain joins TRBV5-1 and TRBJ2-7, with 7 nucleotides matching TRBD1. CDR1 and CDR2 (germline): SGHRS, YFSETQ. The J segment lost 4 bases and the V segment lost 4 bases, leaving 14 bases of the junction unmatched. CDR3 length equals 16 residues. Here the CDR3 DNA reads TGCGCCAGCAGCCTGAAAATTGACAGGGTTAAGTACGAGCAGTACTTC. Protein sequence: CASSLKIDRVKYEQYF.

J is TRBJ2-2 and V is TRBV6-5; the D is unclear. Germline CDR1 reads MNHEY; CDR2 reads SVGAGI. Trimming stripped 6 bases from V and 4 bases from J, with 15 bases between. CDR3 length equals 15 residues. The CDR3 reads CASSRYETVTGELFF. CDR3 in DNA: TGTGCCAGCAGCCGATACGAGACTGTCACCGGGGAGCTGTTTTTT.

The chain links TRBV9 to TRBJ1-2; D unclear. Germline V gene data show CDR1 as SGDLS and CDR2 as YYNGEE. This CDR3 contains 12 residues. V was cut by 5 bases and J by 4 bases, with 9 bases left in between. CDR3 sequence reads: CASSDKAYGYTF. For the CDR3, the DNA is TGTGCCAGCAGTGACAAGGCCTATGGCTACACCTTC.

This chain links TRBV6-6 with TRBJ2-1; D is uncertain. The CDR3 is 13 residues long. Looked up from germline, CDR1 is MNHNY and CDR2 is SVGAGI (reference sequence). V was pared by 5 bases and J by 9 bases, with 14 bases between. The CDR3 reads CASSTHLVAEQFF. The CDR3 nucleotides are TGTGCCAGCAGTACCCACTTAGTCGCTGAGCAGTTCTTC.

About this clone: Other DNA sequences in this specimen translate into the identical CDR3. This chain links TRBV5-4 with TRBJ1-1; D gene ambiguous. CDR1 is SGHNT, CDR2 YYREEE, per germline (reference sequence). V lost 4 bases, J lost 1 base, and 8 bases lay in between. CDR3 length: 13 residues. The DNA of the CDR3 is TGTGCCAGCAGCCCTCAAGAGAACACTGAAGCTTTCTTT. Its translation: CASSPQENTEAFF.

The J gene is TRBJ1-2, the V gene TRBV5-5; the D is unclear. Trimming took 0 bases from V and 2 from J, leaving 14 bases between them. Germline lookup yields CDR1 SGHKS and CDR2 YYEKEE (reference sequence). The CDR3 has 16 amino acids. CDR3 coding DNA: TGTGCCAGCAGCTTGGACCTAGCCAGACTAAACTATGGCTACACCTTC. Translating gives CASSLDLARLNYGYTF. Combining the CDR3 with reference TRBV5-5 and TRBJ1-2 gives the whole variable domain DAGVTQSPTHLIKTRGQQVTLRCSPISGHKSVSWYQQVLGQGPQFIFQYYEKEERGRGNFPDRFSARQFPNYSSELNVNALLLGDSALYLCASSLDLARLNYGYTFGSGTRLTVV.

The chain has TRBV11-2 and TRBJ2-3, with 7 bases fitting TRBD2. Germline CDR1 and CDR2: SGHAT and FQNNGV. This CDR3 has 18 residues. The ends lost 3 bases at V and 2 bases at J; junction bases unmatched: 14. The CDR3 loop reads CASSLSSSAGDFTDTQYF. CDR3 sequence (DNA): TGTGCCAGCAGCTTGTCGTCCTCGGCGGGAGACTTCACAGATACGCAGTATTTT.

The J gene is TRBJ2-3, the V gene TRBV7-9; D is unclear. V was shortened by 8 bases and J by 5 bases, with 5 bases between the two germline ends. This CDR3 contains 10 residues. Germline values: CDR1 SEHNR, CDR2 FQNEAQ (reference sequence). The CDR3 loop is CASDLDTQYF. CDR3 coding DNA: TGTGCCAGCGACCTAGATACGCAGTATTTT.

This chain joins TRBV7-9 and TRBJ2-7, with D possibly being TRBD1 or TRBD2 (5 bases each). The germline gives CDR1 SEHNR, CDR2 FQNEAQ (reference sequence). Trimming took off 1 base at V and 11 bases at J, with 9 bases between the two ends. CDR3 length: 11 residues. The CDR3 sequence: CASSLGGVEYF. The CDR3 region has the DNA TGTGCCAGCAGCTTAGGAGGGGTTGAGTACTTC. Full variable domain (rest looked up from reference TRBV7-9 and TRBJ2-7): DTGVSQNPRHKITKRGQNVTFRCDPISEHNRLYWYRQTLGQGPEFLTYFQNEAQLEKSRLLSDRFSAERPKGSFSTLEIQRTEQGDSAMYLCASSLGGVEYFGPGTRLTVT.

V usage is TRBV2 and J usage is TRBJ2-1; unclear D gene. The CDR3 runs to 13 residues. The V gene lost 8 bases and the J gene lost 0 bases, with 8 bases spanning the gap. The germline CDR1 and CDR2 sequences are SNHLY and FYNNEI. The CDR3 coding sequence is TGTGCCAGCGGATTCAGCTCCTACAATGAGCAGTTCTTC. Protein: CASGFSSYNEQFF.

The rearrangement uses TRBV28 and TRBJ2-3; D uncertain. Germline V gives CDR1 MDHEN, CDR2 SYDVKM. Trimming removed 3 bases at V and 2 bases at J, with 12 bases between. The CDR3 runs to 15 residues. CDR3 sequence: CASSLGGLNTDTQYF. The DNA for the CDR3 is TGTGCCAGCAGTTTGGGCGGCCTGAACACAGATACGCAGTATTTT.